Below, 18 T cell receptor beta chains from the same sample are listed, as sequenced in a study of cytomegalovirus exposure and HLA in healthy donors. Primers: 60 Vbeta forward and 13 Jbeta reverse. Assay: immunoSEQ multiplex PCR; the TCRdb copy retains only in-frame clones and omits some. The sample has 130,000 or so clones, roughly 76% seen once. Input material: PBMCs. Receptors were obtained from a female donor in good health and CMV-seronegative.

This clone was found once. The CDR3 DNA reads as TGTGCCAGCAGCCCCTCCCTTGGGACAGGCTCCCCCGAGCAGTACTTC. Its protein is CASSPSLGTGSPEQYF. This chain joins TRBV7-9 and TRBJ2-7, with 8 bases aligning to TRBD1. The V gene end was trimmed by 5 bases and the J gene end by 6 bases; junction bases not matched to a gene: 15. CDR3 length: 16 residues. Germline CDR1 reads SEHNR; CDR2 reads FQNEAQ (reference sequence). Full variable domain (remainder filled in from reference TRBV7-9 and TRBJ2-7): DTGVSQNPRHKITKRGQNVTFRCDPISEHNRLYWYRQTLGQGPEFLTYFQNEAQLEKSRLLSDRFSAERPKGSFSTLEIQRTEQGDSAMYLCASSPSLGTGSPEQYFGPGTRLTVT.

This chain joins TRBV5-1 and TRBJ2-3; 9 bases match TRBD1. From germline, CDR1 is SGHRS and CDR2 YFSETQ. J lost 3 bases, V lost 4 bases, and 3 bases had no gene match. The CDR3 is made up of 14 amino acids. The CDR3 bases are TGCGCCAGCAGCGTCGGACAGGGGACAGATACGCAGTATTTT. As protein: CASSVGQGTDTQYF.

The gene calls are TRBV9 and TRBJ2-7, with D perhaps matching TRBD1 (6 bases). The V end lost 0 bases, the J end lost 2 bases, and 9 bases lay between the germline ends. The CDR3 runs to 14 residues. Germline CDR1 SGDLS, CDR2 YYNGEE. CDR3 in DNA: TGTGCCAGCAGCGTAGTGGACAGCCCCTACGAGCAGTACTTC. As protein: CASSVVDSPYEQYF.

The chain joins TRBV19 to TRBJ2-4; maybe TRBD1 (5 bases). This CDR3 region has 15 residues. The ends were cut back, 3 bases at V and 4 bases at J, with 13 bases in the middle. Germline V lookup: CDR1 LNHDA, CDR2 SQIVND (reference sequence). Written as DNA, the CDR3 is TGTGCCAGTAGTATGAAGATAGGGGATAAAAACATTCAGTACTTC. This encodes CASSMKIGDKNIQYF.

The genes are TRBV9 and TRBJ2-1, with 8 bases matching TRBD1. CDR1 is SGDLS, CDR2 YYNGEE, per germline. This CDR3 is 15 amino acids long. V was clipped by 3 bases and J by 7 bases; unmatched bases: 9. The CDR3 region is CASSGADRALNEQFF. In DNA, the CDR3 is TGTGCCAGCAGCGGAGCGGACAGGGCGCTAAATGAGCAGTTCTTC.

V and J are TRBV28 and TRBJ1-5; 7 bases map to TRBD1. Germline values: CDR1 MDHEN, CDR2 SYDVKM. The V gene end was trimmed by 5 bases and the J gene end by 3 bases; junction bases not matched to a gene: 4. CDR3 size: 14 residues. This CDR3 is CASSIGQANQPQHF. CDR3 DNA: TGTGCCAGCAGTATTGGACAGGCCAATCAGCCCCAGCATTTT.

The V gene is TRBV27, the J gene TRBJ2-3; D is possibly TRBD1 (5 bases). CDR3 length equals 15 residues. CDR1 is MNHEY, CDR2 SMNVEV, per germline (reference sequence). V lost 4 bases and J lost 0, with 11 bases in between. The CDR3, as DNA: TGTGCCAGCAGTTCCCTCAGGGAAAGCACAGATACGCAGTATTTT. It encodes CASSSLRESTDTQYF.

The CDR3 DNA is TGCAGTGCACCTAGGGGCTACGAGCAGTACTTC. Its translation: CSAPRGYEQYF. The chain is built from TRBV20-1 and TRBJ2-7, with D possibly being TRBD1 (5 bases). Trimming removed 6 bases from V and 3 bases from J, with 9 bases in between. This CDR3 spans 11 amino acids. CDR1 DFQATT and CDR2 SNEGSKA come from the germline V gene (reference sequence).

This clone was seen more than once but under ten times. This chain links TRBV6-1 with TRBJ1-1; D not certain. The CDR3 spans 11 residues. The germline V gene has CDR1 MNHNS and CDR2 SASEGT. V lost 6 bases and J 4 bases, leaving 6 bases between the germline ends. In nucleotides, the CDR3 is TGTGCCAGCAGGGAGAGCACTGAAGCTTTCTTT. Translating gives CASRESTEAFF.

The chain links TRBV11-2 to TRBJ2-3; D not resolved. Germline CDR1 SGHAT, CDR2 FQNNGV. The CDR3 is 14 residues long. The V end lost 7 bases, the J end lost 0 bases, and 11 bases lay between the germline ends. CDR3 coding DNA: TGTGCCAGCACCACGGGTAAAAGCACAGATACGCAGTATTTT. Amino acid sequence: CASTTGKSTDTQYF. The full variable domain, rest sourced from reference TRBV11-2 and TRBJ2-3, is EAGVAQSPRYKIIEKRQSVAFWCNPISGHATLYWYQQILGQGPKLLIQFQNNGVVDDSQLPKDRFSAERLKGVDSTLKIQPAKLEDSAVYLCASTTGKSTDTQYFGPGTRLTVL.

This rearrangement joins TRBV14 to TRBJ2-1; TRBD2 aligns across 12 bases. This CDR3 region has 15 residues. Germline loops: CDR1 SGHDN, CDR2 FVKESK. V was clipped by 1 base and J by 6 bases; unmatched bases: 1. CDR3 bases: TGTGCCAGCAGCCAAGCTAGCGGGAGGGTCAATGAGCAGTTCTTC. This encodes CASSQASGRVNEQFF. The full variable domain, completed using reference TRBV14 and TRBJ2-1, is EAGVTQFPSHSVIEKGQTVTLRCDPISGHDNLYWYRRVMGKEIKFLLHFVKESKQDESGMPNNRFLAERTGGTYSTLKVQPAELEDSGVYFCASSQASGRVNEQFFGPGTRLTVL.

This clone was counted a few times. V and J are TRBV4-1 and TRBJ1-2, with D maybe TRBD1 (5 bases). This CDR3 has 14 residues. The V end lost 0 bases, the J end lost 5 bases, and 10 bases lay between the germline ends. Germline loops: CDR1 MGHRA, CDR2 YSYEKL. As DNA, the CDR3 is TGCGCCAGCAGCCAAGAAGGCAGGGCATATGGCTACACCTTC. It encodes CASSQEGRAYGYTF.

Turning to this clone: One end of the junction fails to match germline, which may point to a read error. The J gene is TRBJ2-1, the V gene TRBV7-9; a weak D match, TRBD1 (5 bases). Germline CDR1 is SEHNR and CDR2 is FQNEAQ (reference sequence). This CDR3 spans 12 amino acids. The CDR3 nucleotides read TGTTCCAGCAGCTTGATAGGGGCCGAGCAGTTCTTC. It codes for CSSSLIGAEQFF. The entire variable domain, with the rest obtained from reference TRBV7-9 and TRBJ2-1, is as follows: DTGVSQNPRHKITKRGQNVTFRCDPISEHNRLYWYRQTLGQGPEFLTYFQNEAQLEKSRLLSDRFSAERPKGSFSTLEIQRTEQGDSAMYLCSSSLIGAEQFFGPGTRLTVL.

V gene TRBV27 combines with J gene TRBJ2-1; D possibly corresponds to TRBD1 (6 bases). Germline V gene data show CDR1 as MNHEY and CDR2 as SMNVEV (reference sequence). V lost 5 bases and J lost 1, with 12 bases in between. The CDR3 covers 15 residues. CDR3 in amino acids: CASSLKQGSYNEQFF. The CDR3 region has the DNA TGTGCCAGCAGTCTAAAACAGGGTTCCTACAATGAGCAGTTCTTC.

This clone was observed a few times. The CDR3 bases are TGTGCCAGTAGTATCCTGGGACAAGGATCTAACTATGGCTACACCTTC. It encodes CASSILGQGSNYGYTF. J is TRBJ1-2 and V is TRBV19; D possibly corresponds to TRBD1 (6 bases). Trimming took off 3 bases at V and 0 bases at J, with 14 bases between the two ends. The CDR3 totals 16 residues. CDR1 and CDR2 from the germline V gene are LNHDA and SQIVND (reference sequence).

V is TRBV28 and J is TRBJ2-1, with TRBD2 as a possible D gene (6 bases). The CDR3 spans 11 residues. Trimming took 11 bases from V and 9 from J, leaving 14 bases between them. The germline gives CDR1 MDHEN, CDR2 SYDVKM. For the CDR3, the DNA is TGTGCCTCACGGGGCGGGGCTGAGCAGTTCTTC. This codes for CASRGGAEQFF. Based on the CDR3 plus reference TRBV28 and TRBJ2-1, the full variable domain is DVKVTQSSRYLVKRTGEKVFLECVQDMDHENMFWYRQDPGLGLRLIYFSYDVKMKEKGDIPEGYSVSREKKERFSLILESASTNQTSMYLCASRGGAEQFFGPGTRLTVL.

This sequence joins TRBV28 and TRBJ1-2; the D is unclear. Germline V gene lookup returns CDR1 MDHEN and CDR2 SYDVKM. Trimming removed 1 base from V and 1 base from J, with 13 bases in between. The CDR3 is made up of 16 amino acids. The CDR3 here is CASSLSLPADNYGYTF. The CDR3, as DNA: TGTGCCAGCAGTTTATCCCTCCCCGCAGATAACTATGGCTACACCTTC.

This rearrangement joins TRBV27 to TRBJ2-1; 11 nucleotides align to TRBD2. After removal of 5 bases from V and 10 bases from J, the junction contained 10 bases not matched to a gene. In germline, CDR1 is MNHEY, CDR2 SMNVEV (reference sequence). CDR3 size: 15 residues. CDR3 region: CASSPTSGIPWEQFF. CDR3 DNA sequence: TGTGCCAGCAGTCCGACTAGCGGGATTCCGTGGGAGCAGTTCTTC.